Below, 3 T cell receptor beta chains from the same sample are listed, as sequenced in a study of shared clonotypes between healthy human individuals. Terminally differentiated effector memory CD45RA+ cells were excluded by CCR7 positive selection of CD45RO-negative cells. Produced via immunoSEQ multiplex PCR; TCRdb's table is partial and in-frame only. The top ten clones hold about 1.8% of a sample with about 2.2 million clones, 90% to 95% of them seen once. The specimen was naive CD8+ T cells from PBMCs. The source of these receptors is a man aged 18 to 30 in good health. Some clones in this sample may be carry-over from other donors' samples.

CDR3 loop: CASSWGTSGVETQYF. The CDR3 DNA reads TGTGCCAGCAGCTGGGGGACTAGCGGGGTGGAAACCCAGTACTTC. The genes are TRBV9 and TRBJ2-5, with 13 bases lining up with TRBD2. The CDR3 totals 15 residues. Losses at the gene ends were 4 bases for V and 8 bases for J; bases not matched to a gene: 8. The germline CDR1 and CDR2 sequences are SGDLS and YYNGEE.

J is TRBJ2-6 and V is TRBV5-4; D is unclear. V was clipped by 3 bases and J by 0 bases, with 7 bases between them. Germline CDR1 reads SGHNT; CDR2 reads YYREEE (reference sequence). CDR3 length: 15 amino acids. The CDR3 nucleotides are TGTGCCAGCAGCTCCTACAGCTCTGGGGCCAACGTCCTGACTTTC. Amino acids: CASSSYSSGANVLTF.

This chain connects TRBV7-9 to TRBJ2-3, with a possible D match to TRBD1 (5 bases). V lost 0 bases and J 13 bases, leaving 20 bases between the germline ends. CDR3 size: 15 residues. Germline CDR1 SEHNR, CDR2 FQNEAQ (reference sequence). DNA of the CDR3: TGTGCCAGCAGCTTAGCGCAGGGTAGACTCGAGTCTGAGTATTTT. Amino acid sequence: CASSLAQGRLESEYF.